These 9 T cell receptor beta chains were sequenced from one sample in a study of T cells in localized non-small cell lung cancer. Profiling relied on immunoSEQ multiplex PCR, and the TCRdb table lists in-frame clones only, not all of them. Among almost 65,000 clones, 75% to 90% were seen once, and the ten largest hold roughly 1.8%. The sequencing used peripheral blood, collected before any cancer treatment. These receptors came from a woman between 35 and 70 years old with stage I lung adenocarcinoma.

The J gene is TRBJ1-4, the V gene TRBV6-5; D not resolved. Between the trimmed V and J ends, which lost 5 bases and 8 bases, there was a span of 15 bases. Per germline, CDR1 MNHEY and CDR2 SVGAGI. The CDR3 extends over 14 amino acids. The CDR3 sequence is CASSKDGFTEKLFF. The DNA for the CDR3 is TGTGCCAGCAGTAAGGACGGCTTTACGGAAAAACTGTTTTTT.

The rearrangement links TRBV10-3 to TRBJ2-7; the D gene is possibly TRBD2 (5 bases). V lost 6 bases, J lost 2 bases, and 17 bases lay in between. This CDR3 contains 15 residues. CDR1 is ENHRY and CDR2 is SYGVKD in the germline V gene. CDR3 nucleotide sequence: TGTGCCATCAGCGCTGCGGCTAGCAGCGCCTACGAGCAGTACTTC. This gives the protein CAISAAASSAYEQYF.

This clone has only one observation. The V gene is TRBV25-1, the J gene TRBJ2-1; 11 bases map to TRBD2. Germline V gives CDR1 MGHDK, CDR2 SYGVNS. This CDR3 region has 16 residues. V shed 1 base and J 7 bases; nucleotides not matched to a gene: 6. As DNA, the CDR3 is TGTGCCAGCAGTGAATTTAGCGGGGGGGCCCGGAATGAGCAGTTCTTC. This codes for CASSEFSGGARNEQFF.

This clone was detected once. The V call is TRBV10-3, the J call TRBJ2-3, with 12 bases fitting TRBD2. J gave up 6 bases and V 4 bases, and 14 bases lay outside the gene matches. CDR1 ENHRY and CDR2 SYGVKD come from the germline V gene. This CDR3 is 18 amino acids long. The CDR3 DNA follows: TGTGCCATCAGTGTCCTGACTAGCGGGAGTAGGGACACGGATACGCAGTATTTT. Its protein product is CAISVLTSGSRDTDTQYF.

V is TRBV10-3 and J is TRBJ2-7; D is unresolved. Germline V CDR1 and CDR2: ENHRY, SYGVKD. The CDR3 spans 11 residues. The germline V and J ends were trimmed by 2 bases and 12 bases, with 11 bases remaining between them. The DNA for the CDR3 is TGTGCCATCAGTGAGGGGCAGATTCGGTACTTC. This codes for CAISEGQIRYF.

This clone was recorded once. The junction departs from germline at one end; a sequencing error may be responsible. The chain joins TRBV7-7 to TRBJ2-1; 8 positions agree with TRBD1. Germline V gene data show CDR1 as SSHAT and CDR2 as FNYEAQ (reference sequence). There are 13 residues in the CDR3. The CDR3 loop reads CASSFRQGWEQFF. The CDR3 region has the DNA TGTGCTAGCAGCTTTAGACAGGGGTGGGAGCAGTTCTTC.

The rearrangement joins TRBV5-1 to TRBJ2-5; D remains ambiguous. CDR1 is SGHRS and CDR2 is YFSETQ in the germline V gene. Trimming pared 3 bases from V and 2 bases from J, leaving 2 bases between. This CDR3 has 11 residues. The CDR3 sequence: CASSSQETQYF. CDR3 bases: TGCGCCAGCAGCTCTCAAGAGACCCAGTACTTC.

V usage is TRBV7-9 and J usage is TRBJ1-2, with D perhaps TRBD1 (5 bases). The CDR3 has 13 residues. In germline, CDR1 is SEHNR, CDR2 FQNEAQ (reference sequence). The V end was cut by 1 base, the J end by 6 bases, with 9 bases between. For the CDR3, the DNA is TGTGCCAGCAGCTTAGAAGGGACCAATGGCTACACCTTC. Translation gives CASSLEGTNGYTF.

V gene TRBV5-1 combines with J gene TRBJ2-7, with D possibly TRBD1 on 6 matching bases. V lost 4 bases, J lost 3 bases, and 14 bases lay in between. The CDR3 runs to 14 residues. CDR1 is SGHRS, CDR2 YFSETQ, per germline. As DNA, the CDR3 is TGCGCCAGCAGCATGACCCGGGACATCTACGAGCAGTACTTC. Protein sequence: CASSMTRDIYEQYF.